Listed below are T cell receptor beta chains from one sample, sequenced in a study of shared clonotypes between healthy human individuals. Measured with immunoSEQ multiplex PCR; TCRdb has only the in-frame clones, and not every one. The table lists about 560,000 clones, just over 75% of them singletons, with about 11% in the top ten. Sequencing input: PBMCs. The origin of the receptors is a woman aged 40 to 50 in good health. Some clones in this sample may be carry-over from other donors' samples. The CDR3 runs from the conserved cysteine through the conserved F or W. Fields, in order: CDR3 DNA, CDR3 protein, D gene, clone size, J gene, V gene. D genes are given only for firm matches. Rows may omit the clone size; those that give it use once, few, many or a size class.

CDR3nt: TGTGCCAGTGGACTAGCGGGAGGGAGCTCCTACAATGAGCAGTTCTTC; CDR3aa: CASGLAGGSSYNEQFF; d_gene: TRBD2; abundance: -; j_gene: TRBJ2-1; v_gene: TRBV28
CDR3nt: TGCAGCGCGGGGACAGAAGCTAGCGGATTCCAAGAGACCCAGTACTTC; CDR3aa: CSAGTEASGFQETQYF; d_gene: -; abundance: -; j_gene: TRBJ2-5; v_gene: TRBV29-1
CDR3nt: TGTGCCAGCAACATACGGGAGGGAGTAGGGTACAATGAGCAGTTCTTC; CDR3aa: CASNIREGVGYNEQFF; d_gene: TRBD2; abundance: -; j_gene: TRBJ2-1; v_gene: TRBV6-6
CDR3nt: TGTGCCAGCAGTTTCCCCGGGACAGGGGGGGATCAGCCCCAGCATTTT; CDR3aa: CASSFPGTGGDQPQHF; d_gene: TRBD1; abundance: -; j_gene: TRBJ1-5; v_gene: TRBV28
CDR3nt: TGTGCCAGTAAGAGGACGGTCGGCAGCTCTGGGGCCAACGTCCTGACTTTC; CDR3aa: CASKRTVGSSGANVLTF; d_gene: -; abundance: -; j_gene: TRBJ2-6; v_gene: TRBV19
CDR3nt: TGTGCCAGCAGTGAAATGGGACTAGCGGGATTTACCGGGGAGCTGTTTTTT; CDR3aa: CASSEMGLAGFTGELFF; d_gene: TRBD2; abundance: -; j_gene: TRBJ2-2; v_gene: TRBV6-4
CDR3nt: TGTGCCAGCAGTCGCGAAGGATTGAGGGCTCAGCCCCAGCATTTT; CDR3aa: CASSREGLRAQPQHF; d_gene: -; abundance: -; j_gene: TRBJ1-5; v_gene: TRBV7-8
CDR3nt: TGTGCCAGCAGTAAACGGGACAGGGGAGAGACCCAGTACTTC; CDR3aa: CASSKRDRGETQYF; d_gene: TRBD1; abundance: -; j_gene: TRBJ2-5; v_gene: TRBV27
CDR3nt: TGTGCCAGCAGCTTACGGACAGGGGAGGACACTGAAGCTTTCTTT; CDR3aa: CASSLRTGEDTEAFF; d_gene: TRBD1; abundance: -; j_gene: TRBJ1-1; v_gene: TRBV7-9
CDR3nt: TGTGCCAGCAGCTTACTCGGGACAGAGGGCTATGGCTACACCTTC; CDR3aa: CASSLLGTEGYGYTF; d_gene: TRBD1; abundance: -; j_gene: TRBJ1-2; v_gene: TRBV5-6
CDR3nt: TGTGCCACCAGCAGAGCCTCAATCTCCTACAATGAGCAGTTCTTC; CDR3aa: CATSRASISYNEQFF; d_gene: -; abundance: -; j_gene: TRBJ2-1; v_gene: TRBV15
CDR3nt: TGCGCCAGCAGCCAAGACCAGGGGGGAAATGAAAAACTGTTTTTT; CDR3aa: CASSQDQGGNEKLFF; d_gene: TRBD1; abundance: -; j_gene: TRBJ1-4; v_gene: TRBV4-3
CDR3nt: TGTGCCAGCAGCGCCGGGACAGGGCTTGGACAAGAGACCCAGTACTTC; CDR3aa: CASSAGTGLGQETQYF; d_gene: TRBD1; abundance: once; j_gene: TRBJ2-5; v_gene: TRBV9
CDR3nt: TGTGCCAGCAGCACCGGGACTAGCGGGAGAGGAAAGCAGTTCTTC; CDR3aa: CASSTGTSGRGKQFF; d_gene: TRBD2; abundance: -; j_gene: TRBJ2-1; v_gene: TRBV28
CDR3nt: TGTGCCAGCAGTGAAATGGTCCAAGAGACCCAGTACTTC; CDR3aa: CASSEMVQETQYF; d_gene: -; abundance: -; j_gene: TRBJ2-5; v_gene: TRBV6-1
CDR3nt: TGTGCCTGGAGGGATCGAGGCGAGACCCAGTACTTC; CDR3aa: CAWRDRGETQYF; d_gene: -; abundance: -; j_gene: TRBJ2-5; v_gene: TRBV30
CDR3nt: TGTGCCAGCAGTTTCGGGGGTTCAGGAAACACCATATATTTT; CDR3aa: CASSFGGSGNTIYF; d_gene: -; abundance: -; j_gene: TRBJ1-3; v_gene: TRBV5-4
CDR3nt: TGTGCCAGCAGCTTGGGACAGCAAGGTTATGGCTACACCTTC; CDR3aa: CASSLGQQGYGYTF; d_gene: -; abundance: -; j_gene: TRBJ1-2; v_gene: TRBV5-8
CDR3nt: TGTGCCAGCAGCGCGTACGACGGATCCTACGAGCAGTACTTC; CDR3aa: CASSAYDGSYEQYF; d_gene: -; abundance: -; j_gene: TRBJ2-7; v_gene: TRBV9
CDR3nt: TGTGCCAGCAGTTTAGAGGGGGGCCCCTACGAGCAGTACTTC; CDR3aa: CASSLEGGPYEQYF; d_gene: -; abundance: -; j_gene: TRBJ2-7; v_gene: TRBV27
CDR3nt: TGCGCCAGCAGCCCCGGGACTAGTAACACCGGGGAGCTGTTTTTT; CDR3aa: CASSPGTSNTGELFF; d_gene: TRBD2; abundance: -; j_gene: TRBJ2-2; v_gene: TRBV4-1
CDR3nt: TGTGCCAGACAGGGGGGACACGAGCAGTACTTC; CDR3aa: CARQGGHEQYF; d_gene: TRBD1; abundance: -; j_gene: TRBJ2-7; v_gene: TRBV30
CDR3nt: TGTGCCAGCAGCTCTTCGGGTCTAGCGGGAGTTTCCGGTTACGAGCAGTACTTC; CDR3aa: CASSSSGLAGVSGYEQYF; d_gene: TRBD2; abundance: -; j_gene: TRBJ2-7; v_gene: TRBV11-1
CDR3nt: TGTGCCAGTATGGTGAGGGGGACCACTGAAGCTTTCTTT; CDR3aa: CASMVRGTTEAFF; d_gene: -; abundance: many; j_gene: TRBJ1-1; v_gene: TRBV19
CDR3nt: TGTGCCAGCAGCTTAAATCTAGCGGGAGGGCCAGATACGCAGTATTTT; CDR3aa: CASSLNLAGGPDTQYF; d_gene: TRBD2; abundance: -; j_gene: TRBJ2-3; v_gene: TRBV7-6
CDR3nt: TGTGCCAGCAGCCCTGGACAGGGGGCGATGAACACTGAAGCTTTCTTT; CDR3aa: CASSPGQGAMNTEAFF; d_gene: TRBD1; abundance: -; j_gene: TRBJ1-1; v_gene: TRBV7-2
CDR3nt: TGCAGCGTTGAAGGTGGACGTTGGGTAGGGAGGGATACGCAGTATTTT; CDR3aa: CSVEGGRWVGRDTQYF; d_gene: -; abundance: few; j_gene: TRBJ2-3; v_gene: TRBV29-1
CDR3nt: TGTGCCATCAGTGGAAACAGCGGCAATGAGCAGTTCTTC; CDR3aa: CAISGNSGNEQFF; d_gene: -; abundance: few; j_gene: TRBJ2-1; v_gene: TRBV10-3
CDR3nt: TGCGCCAGCAAAGGATTACCGTCATCTAGCACAGATACGCAGTATTTT; CDR3aa: CASKGLPSSSTDTQYF; d_gene: -; abundance: -; j_gene: TRBJ2-3; v_gene: TRBV5-1
CDR3nt: TGTGCCAGCAGCTCGTTGACAGGCACCACCGAGCAGTACTTC; CDR3aa: CASSSLTGTTEQYF; d_gene: -; abundance: -; j_gene: TRBJ2-7; v_gene: TRBV7-2